These T cell receptor beta chains were read from a single sample in a study of blood T cells in healthy people across ages. TCRdb itself ran the 5' RACE reads through MiXCR, one entry per CDR3 protein. Seen here are approximately 1,700,000 distinct CDR3 sequences, roughly 43% observed once, and the top ten hold more than 20%. The specimen sequenced was blood. All receptors come from a human donor in good health. CDR3s leave out the opening cysteine and the closing phenylalanine or tryptophan. A D gene is named only where the DNA matches it firmly.

D gene | V gene | CDR3 protein
TRBD2 | TRBV28 | ASSFLNLGTSQRPTDTQY
NA | TRBV20-1 | SAPDSSNQPQH
NA | TRBV3-1 | ASSQDLVSLYGYT
NA | TRBV5-1 | ASSFPSGTYEQY
NA | TRBV4-2 | ASSQESRIHDYSPLH
NA | TRBV20-1 | SARDARGSSGANVLT
NA | TRBV5-1 | ASSVQGSYNEQF
NA | TRBV12-3/TRBV12-4 | ASTVLGAREPRH
TRBD1 | TRBV12-3/TRBV12-4 | ASSLDRGVHEQF
NA | TRBV7-2 | ASSTQPQGGEQF
NA | TRBV12-3/TRBV12-4 | ASSLAFRDLQY
TRBD1 | TRBV7-2 | ASTLTTGTTNYGYT
NA | TRBV30 | AWSVIGNEQF
NA | TRBV20-1 | SARRRFTYNEQF
NA | TRBV20-1 | SASQQGWGYGYT
NA | TRBV4-2 | ASSQDDRTPTTRGYT
NA | TRBV19 | ASSMIPGHEQY
TRBD1 | TRBV7-8 | ASSFWTGPQETQY
NA | TRBV4-1 | ASSQTLWSYGYT
NA | TRBV5-8 | ASSRLDSNTEAF
TRBD2 | TRBV6-2/TRBV6-3 | ASSYLAGTASYNEQF
TRBD1 | TRBV5-1 | ASSTSGTGAYNEQF